These T cell receptor beta chains were read from a single sample in a study of blood T cell repertoires in COVID-19. Assay used: immunoSEQ multiplex PCR; TCRdb lists only in-frame clones, some missing. The sample yields under 300,000 clones, under 95% seen once. Sequenced sample: PBMCs or T cells enriched from blood (not recorded which). These receptors were collected from a woman aged 18-30 years who had recovered from COVID-19. Each CDR3 is given with its conserved first and last residue. The order of the fields is J gene, V gene, CDR3 protein.

j_call: TRBJ1-5
v_call: TRBV7-2
cdr3_aa: CASSRGTANQPQHF

j_call: TRBJ1-5
v_call: TRBV27
cdr3_aa: CASALGANGVRNQPQHF

j_call: TRBJ1-5
v_call: TRBV2
cdr3_aa: CASSERRTGPMNSNQPQHF

j_call: TRBJ1-4
v_call: TRBV4-2
cdr3_aa: CASSQDRGKLFF

j_call: TRBJ2-5
v_call: TRBV2
cdr3_aa: CASRYTSDQETQYF

j_call: TRBJ1-3
v_call: TRBV5-4
cdr3_aa: CASSQDTAFSGNTIYF

j_call: TRBJ2-3
v_call: TRBV5-4
cdr3_aa: CASSPTSTDTQYF

j_call: TRBJ2-5
v_call: TRBV24-1
cdr3_aa: CATSDRSGTSQETQYF

j_call: TRBJ1-3
v_call: TRBV11-3
cdr3_aa: CASSLDRDLGSGNTIYF

j_call: TRBJ1-1
v_call: TRBV12-3/TRBV12-4
cdr3_aa: CASSLFARLPFF

j_call: TRBJ2-1
v_call: TRBV4-1
cdr3_aa: CASSTRPWLAGGYSYNEQFF

j_call: TRBJ2-7
v_call: TRBV5-4
cdr3_aa: CASSLAGSYEQYF

j_call: TRBJ1-1
v_call: TRBV6-5
cdr3_aa: CASNKQGAAVGAFF

j_call: TRBJ2-7
v_call: TRBV28
cdr3_aa: CASSYAGTGAYEQYF

j_call: TRBJ2-1
v_call: TRBV18
cdr3_aa: CASSTRLAGASSYNEQFF

j_call: TRBJ2-3
v_call: TRBV5-1
cdr3_aa: CASIWGTSGAPGTQYF

j_call: TRBJ1-2
v_call: TRBV2
cdr3_aa: CAGLGQGLSYTF

j_call: TRBJ2-1
v_call: TRBV18
cdr3_aa: CASSLRGENRQFF

j_call: TRBJ1-6
v_call: TRBV27
cdr3_aa: CASSFAGPDSPLHF

j_call: TRBJ1-6
v_call: TRBV28
cdr3_aa: CASSRTGSRNSPLHF

j_call: TRBJ1-2
v_call: TRBV28
cdr3_aa: CASSSYTPGDYGYTF

j_call: TRBJ1-1
v_call: TRBV3-1/TRBV3-2
cdr3_aa: CASSTYRGSTEAFF

j_call: TRBJ2-1
v_call: TRBV11-3
cdr3_aa: CASSLGGTSSYNEQFF

j_call: TRBJ1-5
v_call: TRBV27
cdr3_aa: CASSLRGGHNQPQHF

j_call: TRBJ1-2
v_call: TRBV29-1
cdr3_aa: CSAGQGDGYTF

j_call: TRBJ1-2
v_call: TRBV5-1
cdr3_aa: CASSFSGTKDYGYTF

j_call: TRBJ2-7
v_call: TRBV28
cdr3_aa: CASYTNKREFHF

j_call: TRBJ2-3
v_call: TRBV28
cdr3_aa: CASSFLAGQGATDTQYF

j_call: TRBJ1-2
v_call: TRBV27
cdr3_aa: CASSLQGTEIYGYTF

j_call: TRBJ2-3
v_call: TRBV4-1
cdr3_aa: CASSQTGQGTDTQYF

j_call: TRBJ1-6
v_call: TRBV5-4
cdr3_aa: CASSLIGQGWNSPLHF

j_call: TRBJ1-5
v_call: TRBV20-1
cdr3_aa: CSASGRGRNQPQHF

j_call: TRBJ2-5
v_call: TRBV7-2
cdr3_aa: CASSLSWRVAQETQYF

j_call: TRBJ1-3
v_call: TRBV6-5
cdr3_aa: CASSYSRSGNTIYF

j_call: TRBJ2-5
v_call: TRBV6-5
cdr3_aa: CASSPQGQETQYF

j_call: TRBJ1-2
v_call: TRBV5-1
cdr3_aa: CASSLEVGGAYGYTF

j_call: TRBJ1-4
v_call: TRBV2
cdr3_aa: CATHLEQVGEKLFF

j_call: TRBJ2-5
v_call: TRBV5-4
cdr3_aa: CASSPIGHLPGTQYF

j_call: TRBJ1-1
v_call: TRBV4-1
cdr3_aa: CASSQDTGVVTEAFF

j_call: TRBJ2-5
v_call: TRBV9
cdr3_aa: CASSVWTGEETQYF

j_call: TRBJ2-7
v_call: TRBV7-9
cdr3_aa: CASSSRWGQGAASSYEQYF

j_call: TRBJ2-7
v_call: TRBV11-2
cdr3_aa: CASSLGGGPYEQYF

j_call: TRBJ2-7
v_call: TRBV7-6
cdr3_aa: CASSFTSQGAYEQYF

j_call: TRBJ1-2
v_call: TRBV7-2
cdr3_aa: CASSLRWGTGDGYTF

j_call: TRBJ2-2
v_call: TRBV9
cdr3_aa: CASRRGQGPTGELFF

j_call: TRBJ1-5
v_call: TRBV19
cdr3_aa: CASTNVGQGNQPQHF

j_call: TRBJ1-1
v_call: TRBV10-3
cdr3_aa: CAIRGTHKNTEAFF

j_call: TRBJ2-3
v_call: TRBV7-8
cdr3_aa: CASSLAPPARGGSSTDTQYF

j_call: TRBJ1-1
v_call: TRBV6-5
cdr3_aa: CASGPGGGLTEAFF

j_call: TRBJ1-2
v_call: TRBV7-2
cdr3_aa: CASSVTGGSVYGYTF

j_call: TRBJ1-4
v_call: TRBV7-9
cdr3_aa: CASSLSIAGEKLFF

j_call: TRBJ2-3
v_call: TRBV7-3
cdr3_aa: CASSALGGDTDTQYF

j_call: TRBJ2-3
v_call: TRBV28
cdr3_aa: CASLSSGSTDTQYF

j_call: TRBJ2-7
v_call: TRBV2
cdr3_aa: CASSRSTEQYF

j_call: TRBJ1-2
v_call: TRBV28
cdr3_aa: CASIGGAADYGYTF

j_call: TRBJ2-3
v_call: TRBV5-4
cdr3_aa: CAYTASGGQDTQYF

j_call: TRBJ2-2
v_call: TRBV13
cdr3_aa: CASSAERGPGGELFF

j_call: TRBJ1-2
v_call: TRBV6-5
cdr3_aa: CASRRDRGLGGYTF

j_call: TRBJ2-3
v_call: TRBV6-5
cdr3_aa: CASRDGTSGADTQYF